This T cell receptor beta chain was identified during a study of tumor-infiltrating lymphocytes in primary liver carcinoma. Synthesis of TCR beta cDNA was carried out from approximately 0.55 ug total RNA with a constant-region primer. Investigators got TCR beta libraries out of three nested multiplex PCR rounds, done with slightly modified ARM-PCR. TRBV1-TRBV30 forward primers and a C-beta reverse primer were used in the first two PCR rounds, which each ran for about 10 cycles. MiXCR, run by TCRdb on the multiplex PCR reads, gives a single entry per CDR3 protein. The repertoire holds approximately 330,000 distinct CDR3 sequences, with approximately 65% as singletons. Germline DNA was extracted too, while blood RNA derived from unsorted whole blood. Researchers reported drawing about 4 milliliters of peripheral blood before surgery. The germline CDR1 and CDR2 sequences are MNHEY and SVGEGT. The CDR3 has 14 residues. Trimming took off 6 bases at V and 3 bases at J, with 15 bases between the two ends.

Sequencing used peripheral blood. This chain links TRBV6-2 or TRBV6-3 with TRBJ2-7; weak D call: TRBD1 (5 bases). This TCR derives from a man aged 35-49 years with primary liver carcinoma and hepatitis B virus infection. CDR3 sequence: CASRDTGNLYEQYF. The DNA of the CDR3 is TGTGCCAGCAGGGATACAGGAAATCTCTACGAGCAGTACTTC.